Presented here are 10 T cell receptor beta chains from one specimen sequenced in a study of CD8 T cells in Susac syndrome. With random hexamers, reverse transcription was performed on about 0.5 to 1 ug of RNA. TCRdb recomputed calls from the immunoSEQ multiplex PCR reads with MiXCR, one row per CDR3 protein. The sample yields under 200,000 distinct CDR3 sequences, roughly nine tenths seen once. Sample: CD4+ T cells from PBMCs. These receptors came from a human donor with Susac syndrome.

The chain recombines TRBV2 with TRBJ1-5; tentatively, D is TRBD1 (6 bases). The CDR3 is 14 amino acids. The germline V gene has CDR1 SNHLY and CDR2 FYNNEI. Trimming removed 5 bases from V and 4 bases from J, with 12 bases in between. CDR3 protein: CASSRQALNQPQHF. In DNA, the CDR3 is TGTGCCAGCAGTCGACAGGCACTGAATCAGCCCCAGCATTTT.

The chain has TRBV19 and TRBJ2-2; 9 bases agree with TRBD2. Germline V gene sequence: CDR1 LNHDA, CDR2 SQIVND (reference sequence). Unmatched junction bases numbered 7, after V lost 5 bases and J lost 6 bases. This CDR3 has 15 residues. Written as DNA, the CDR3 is TGTGCCAGTAGTCGGAATAGCGGGAGTCCCGGGGAGCTGTTTTTT. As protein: CASSRNSGSPGELFF.

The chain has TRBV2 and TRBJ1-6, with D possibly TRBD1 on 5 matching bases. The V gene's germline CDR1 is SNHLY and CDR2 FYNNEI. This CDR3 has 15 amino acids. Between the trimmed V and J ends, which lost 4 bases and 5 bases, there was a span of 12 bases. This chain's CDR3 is CASSARGLHNSPLHF. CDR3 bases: TGTGCCAGCAGTGCGAGGGGTTTGCATAATTCACCCCTCCACTTT.

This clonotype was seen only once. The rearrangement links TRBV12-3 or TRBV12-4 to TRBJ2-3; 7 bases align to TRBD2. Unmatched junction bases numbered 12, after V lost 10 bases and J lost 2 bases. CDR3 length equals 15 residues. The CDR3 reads CATSSLSGYTDTQYF. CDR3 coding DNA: TGTGCCACCTCTTCTCTTAGCGGGTACACAGATACGCAGTATTTT.

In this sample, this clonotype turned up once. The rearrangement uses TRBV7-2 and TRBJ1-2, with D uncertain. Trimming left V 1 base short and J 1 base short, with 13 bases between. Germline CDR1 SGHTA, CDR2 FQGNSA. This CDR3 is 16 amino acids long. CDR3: CASSLGLSADNYGYTF. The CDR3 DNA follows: TGTGCCAGCAGCTTAGGGCTGAGCGCCGATAACTATGGCTACACCTTC.

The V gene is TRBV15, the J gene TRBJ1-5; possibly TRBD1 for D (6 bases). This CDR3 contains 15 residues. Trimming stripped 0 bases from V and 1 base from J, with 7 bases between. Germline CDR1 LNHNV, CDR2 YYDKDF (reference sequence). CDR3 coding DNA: TGTGCCACCAGCAGAGAAAGGGGGAGCAATCAGCCCCAGCATTTT. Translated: CATSRERGSNQPQHF.

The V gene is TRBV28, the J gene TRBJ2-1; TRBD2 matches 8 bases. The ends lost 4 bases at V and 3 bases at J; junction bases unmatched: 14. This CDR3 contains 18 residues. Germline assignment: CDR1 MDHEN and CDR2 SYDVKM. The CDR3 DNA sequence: TGTGCCAGCAGTTCAGCGGGAGTAACTTCGGGGTACTACAATGAGCAGTTCTTC. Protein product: CASSSAGVTSGYYNEQFF.

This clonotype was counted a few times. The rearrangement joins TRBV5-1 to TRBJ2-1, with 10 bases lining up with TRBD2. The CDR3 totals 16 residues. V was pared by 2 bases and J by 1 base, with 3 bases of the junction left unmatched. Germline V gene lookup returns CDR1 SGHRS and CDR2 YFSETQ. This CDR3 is CASSFSGRISYNEQFF. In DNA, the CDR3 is TGCGCCAGCAGCTTTAGCGGGAGGATATCCTACAATGAGCAGTTCTTC.

Here the CDR3 DNA reads TGCAGTGCTAGAGTAGGCGGAGGTGAGCCCCAGCATTTT. Protein: CSARVGGGEPQHF. The chain uses TRBV20-1 and TRBJ1-5; no clear D gene. The germline CDR1 and CDR2 sequences are DFQATT and SNEGSKA (reference sequence). The length of the CDR3 is 13 residues. Trimming shortened V by 1 base and J by 8 bases, and 12 bases separated the two germline ends.

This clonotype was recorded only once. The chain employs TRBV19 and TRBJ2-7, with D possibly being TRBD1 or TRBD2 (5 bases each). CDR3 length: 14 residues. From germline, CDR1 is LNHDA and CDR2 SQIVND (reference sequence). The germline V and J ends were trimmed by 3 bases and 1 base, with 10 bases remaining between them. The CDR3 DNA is TGTGCCAGTAGTATCGGGGCCCAATCCTACGAGCAGTACTTC. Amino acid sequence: CASSIGAQSYEQYF.